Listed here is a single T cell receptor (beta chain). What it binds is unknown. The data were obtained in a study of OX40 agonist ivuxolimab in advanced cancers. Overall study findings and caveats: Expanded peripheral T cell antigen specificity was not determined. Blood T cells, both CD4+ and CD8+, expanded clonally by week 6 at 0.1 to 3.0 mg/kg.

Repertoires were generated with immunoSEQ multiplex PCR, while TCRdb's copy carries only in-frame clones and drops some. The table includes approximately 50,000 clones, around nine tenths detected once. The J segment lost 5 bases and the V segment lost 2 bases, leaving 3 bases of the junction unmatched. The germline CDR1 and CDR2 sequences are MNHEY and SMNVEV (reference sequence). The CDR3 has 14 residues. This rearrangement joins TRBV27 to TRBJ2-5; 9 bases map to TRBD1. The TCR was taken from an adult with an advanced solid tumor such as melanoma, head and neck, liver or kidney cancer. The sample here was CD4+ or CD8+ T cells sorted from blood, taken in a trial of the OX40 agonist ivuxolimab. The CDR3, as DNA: TGTGCCAGCAGTTTAACAGGGGGCTTGGAGACCCAGTACTTC. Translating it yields CASSLTGGLETQYF.